One sample yielded the 32 T cell receptor beta chains listed below, sequenced in a study of blood T cell repertoires in COVID-19. Clones were read by immunoSEQ multiplex PCR, and TCRdb kept only the in-frame ones, dropping some. Of roughly 250,000 clones in the sample, approximately 79% are singletons; the top ten hold approximately 4%. Sample: peripheral blood. The receptors originated from a woman aged 40 to 49 with active or convalescent COVID-19.

V usage is TRBV7-6 and J usage is TRBJ1-4, with D possibly matching TRBD1 (6 bases). V lost 5 bases to trimming and J lost 5 bases, with 12 bases between them. In germline, CDR1 is SGHVS, CDR2 FNYEAQ. The CDR3 loop spans 14 amino acids. CDR3: CASSPGGTNEKLFF. DNA for the CDR3: TGTGCCAGCAGCCCTGGGGGCACGAATGAAAAACTGTTTTTT.

The V gene is TRBV2, the J gene TRBJ2-3, with 9 bases identical to TRBD2. Trimming removed 10 bases from V and 5 bases from J; junction bases left unmatched: 16. Germline assignment: CDR1 SNHLY and CDR2 FYNNEI. The CDR3 runs to 16 residues. The CDR3 sequence: CAMAPGLAPGGDTQYF. Here the CDR3 DNA reads TGTGCCATGGCTCCGGGACTAGCCCCCGGGGGAGATACGCAGTATTTT.

The chain joins TRBV7-6 to TRBJ2-1, with TRBD1 matching over 8 bases. Germline loops: CDR1 SGHVS, CDR2 FNYEAQ. This CDR3 comprises 16 residues. V was clipped by 2 bases and J by 7 bases; unmatched bases: 10. This chain's CDR3 is CASSLLDRGTLNEQFF. The DNA of the CDR3 is TGTGCCAGCAGCTTACTCGACAGGGGTACATTGAATGAGCAGTTCTTC.

The rearrangement links TRBV5-1 to TRBJ1-4; possibly TRBD1 for D (5 bases). The CDR3 totals 13 residues. In germline, CDR1 is SGHRS, CDR2 YFSETQ. Trimming removed 5 bases at V and 6 bases at J, with 11 bases between. CDR3 in amino acids: CASSSGFDEKLFF. CDR3 nucleotide sequence: TGCGCCAGCAGTTCAGGGTTCGATGAAAAACTGTTTTTT.

The rearrangement uses TRBV6-5 and TRBJ2-7, with 8 nucleotides matching TRBD2. The V segment lost 6 bases and the J segment 3 bases; nucleotides outside the gene matches: 10. CDR3 length equals 15 residues. The germline gives CDR1 MNHEY, CDR2 SVGAGI. The CDR3 nucleotides are TGTGCCAGCAGGATACCGCGGGGGGACAACTACGAGCAGTACTTC. Translating gives CASRIPRGDNYEQYF.

V usage is TRBV24-1 and J usage is TRBJ1-5, with D perhaps TRBD1 (5 bases). This CDR3 region has 17 residues. Per the germline V gene, CDR1 is KGHDR and CDR2 is SFDVKD. Trimming removed 1 base from V and 4 bases from J, with 16 bases in between. Here the CDR3 reads CATSDFRGLPSNQPQHF. The CDR3 region has the DNA TGTGCCACCAGTGATTTTAGGGGCCTACCGTCAAATCAGCCCCAGCATTTT.

The chain is built from TRBV29-1 and TRBJ1-2, with a tentative D call TRBD1 (5 bases). Trimming pared 2 bases from V and 7 bases from J, leaving 11 bases between. Germline assignment: CDR1 SQVTM and CDR2 ANQGSEA. The CDR3 loop spans 12 amino acids. CDR3 DNA: TGCAGCGTTGAAAAGGGGTTAGGTGGCTACACCTTC. It encodes CSVEKGLGGYTF.

This chain links TRBV28 with TRBJ1-4, with D possibly matching TRBD1 (6 bases). Deletions cut 5 bases from V and 3 bases from J, with 13 bases between. The germline gives CDR1 MDHEN, CDR2 SYDVKM. CDR3 length equals 15 residues. This chain's CDR3 is CASSKTRTANEKLFF. CDR3 DNA: TGTGCCAGCAGTAAGACCCGGACAGCTAATGAAAAACTGTTTTTT.

The V call is TRBV12-3 or TRBV12-4, the J call TRBJ1-1, with TRBD1 identical over 8 bases. The CDR3 runs 13 residues. After removal of 5 bases from V and 3 bases from J, the junction contained 2 bases not matched to a gene. The CDR3 DNA is TGTGCCAGCAGTCCGACAGGGGACACTGAAGCTTTCTTT. As protein: CASSPTGDTEAFF.

This clone appeared once. The V gene is TRBV29-1, the J gene TRBJ2-5; 8 bases align to TRBD2. J was trimmed by 5 bases and V by 5 bases; bases with no gene match: 1. There are 11 residues in the CDR3. CDR1 is SQVTM, CDR2 ANQGSEA, per germline. The CDR3 loop is CSVTSGETQYF. CDR3 nucleotide sequence: TGCAGCGTTACTAGCGGTGAGACCCAGTACTTC.

V usage is TRBV6-5 and J usage is TRBJ1-5; 9 positions match TRBD1. This CDR3 has 15 residues. V lost 7 bases, J lost 3 bases, and 7 bases stayed unmatched. Germline assignment: CDR1 MNHEY and CDR2 SVGAGI. The CDR3 sequence is CASMGGQGHNQPQHF. The CDR3 nucleotides read TGTGCCAGCATGGGGGGACAGGGTCACAATCAGCCCCAGCATTTT.

This clone was seen only a few times. J is TRBJ1-1 and V is TRBV19, with D unresolved. Trimming stripped 3 bases from V and 0 bases from J, with 8 bases between. CDR1 and CDR2 from the germline V gene are LNHDA and SQIVND (reference sequence). The CDR3 loop spans 14 amino acids. As DNA, the CDR3 is TGTGCCAGTAGTATTTCAGACATGAACACTGAAGCTTTCTTT. It specifies CASSISDMNTEAFF.

The chain employs TRBV24-1 and TRBJ2-5; 10 positions agree with TRBD1. With V trimmed by 3 bases and J by 2 bases, 5 bases remained unmatched. This CDR3 region has 16 residues. Germline values: CDR1 KGHDR, CDR2 SFDVKD. As DNA, the CDR3 is TGTGCCACCAGTGATCTGACAGGGGGCCATCAAGAGACCCAGTACTTC. Translated, it gives CATSDLTGGHQETQYF.

This clone has only a few counts. The CDR3 DNA follows: TGTGCCAGCAGGCTACAGGGGGGCCTCTATGGCTACACCTTC. Translated: CASRLQGGLYGYTF. The genes are TRBV28 and TRBJ1-2; 8 bases fit TRBD1. Germline CDR1 and CDR2: MDHEN and SYDVKM. V lost 6 bases, J lost 4 bases, and 7 bases stayed unmatched. This CDR3 contains 14 residues.

The chain is built from TRBV11-2 and TRBJ1-4, with a weak D call TRBD1 (6 bases). The CDR3 contains 15 residues. V was cut by 2 bases and J by 10 bases, with 17 bases left in between. Germline lookup yields CDR1 SGHAT and CDR2 FQNNGV. The CDR3 loop reads CASSLRAGEGVKLFF. The CDR3 coding sequence is TGTGCCAGCAGCTTAAGGGCAGGGGAAGGGGTAAAACTGTTTTTT.

This clone was found a few times. The chain employs TRBV7-9 and TRBJ1-6; D uncertain. The V gene's germline CDR1 is SEHNR and CDR2 FQNEAQ (reference sequence). CDR3 size: 16 residues. V was pared by 6 bases and J by 0 bases, with 12 bases between. The CDR3 spells CASSFLASSYNSPLHF. The CDR3 DNA is TGTGCCAGCAGTTTTTTGGCTAGCTCCTATAATTCACCCCTCCACTTT.

This rearrangement joins TRBV5-1 to TRBJ2-5; 14 bases line up with TRBD2. V lost 4 bases, J lost 1 base, and 3 bases stayed unmatched. This CDR3 comprises 16 residues. The germline V gene has CDR1 SGHRS and CDR2 YFSETQ. CDR3 sequence: CASSVGLAGGQETQYF. The DNA of the CDR3 is TGCGCCAGCAGCGTAGGACTAGCGGGGGGCCAAGAGACCCAGTACTTC.

V gene TRBV6-5 combines with J gene TRBJ2-7; TRBD1 matches 7 bases. CDR3 length equals 14 residues. Germline V CDR1 and CDR2: MNHEY, SVGAGI. V was pared by 11 bases and J by 0 bases, with 10 bases of the junction left unmatched. This CDR3 is CASDPGGFSYEQYV. Here the CDR3 DNA reads TGTGCCTCGGACCCAGGGGGTTTCTCCTACGAGCAGTACGTC.

V and J are TRBV7-6 and TRBJ1-4; 8 bases are shared with TRBD1. Germline V gene sequence: CDR1 SGHVS, CDR2 FNYEAQ. With V trimmed by 3 bases and J by 5 bases, 2 bases remained unmatched. The CDR3 covers 14 residues. CDR3 loop: CASSLGTGNEKLFF. In DNA form, the CDR3 reads TGTGCCAGCAGCTTGGGGACAGGAAATGAAAAACTGTTTTTT.

The J gene is TRBJ1-5, the V gene TRBV27, with D uncertain. Trimming cost V 5 bases and J 4 bases, with 9 bases left between them. The germline V gene encodes CDR1 MNHEY and CDR2 SMNVEV (reference sequence). CDR3 length: 13 residues. The CDR3, as DNA: TGTGCCAGCAGTAGGGCGGGAAATCAGCCCCAGCATTTT. It translates to CASSRAGNQPQHF.

The chain carries TRBV5-5 and TRBJ2-5; D unresolved. The length of the CDR3 is 12 residues. V lost 0 bases and J 10 bases, leaving 10 bases between the germline ends. Germline CDR1 SGHKS, CDR2 YYEKEE (reference sequence). CDR3 DNA sequence: TGTGCCAGCAGCTTGGAGCCTTCCATCCAGTACTTC. This gives the protein CASSLEPSIQYF.

The chain carries TRBV7-9 and TRBJ2-3; tentative D call: TRBD2 (6 bases). Trimming removed 5 bases from V and 5 bases from J, with 14 bases in between. Per germline, CDR1 SEHNR and CDR2 FQNEAQ (reference sequence). The CDR3 loop spans 14 amino acids. CDR3 residues: CASSLTNGRDTQYF. In DNA form, the CDR3 reads TGTGCCAGCAGCCTCACGAACGGGAGAGATACGCAGTATTTT.

The chain joins TRBV4-1 to TRBJ1-1; D is uncertain. This CDR3 has 19 residues. The V gene's germline CDR1 is MGHRA and CDR2 YSYEKL. The ends were cut back, 1 base at V and 5 bases at J, with 26 bases in the middle. The CDR3 region is CASSQGRNGVSTEGTEAFF. The CDR3 DNA sequence: TGCGCCAGCAGCCAAGGTCGGAACGGCGTGTCGACGGAGGGTACTGAAGCTTTCTTT.

The V call is TRBV27, the J call TRBJ2-2; possible D gene TRBD1, 6 bases. Germline CDR1 is MNHEY and CDR2 is SMNVEV (reference sequence). CDR3 length equals 15 residues. V was trimmed by 5 bases and J by 8 bases, leaving 18 bases between them. The CDR3 here is CASSPQGPGMGELFF. In DNA form, the CDR3 reads TGTGCCAGCAGTCCCCAGGGGCCGGGTATGGGGGAGCTGTTTTTT.

V is TRBV9 and J is TRBJ1-1; TRBD1 might be the D (6 bases). The CDR3 extends over 17 amino acids. Trimming removed 1 base from V and 4 bases from J, with 20 bases in between. Germline assignment: CDR1 SGDLS and CDR2 YYNGEE. The CDR3 sequence is CASSVNPRGGGGTEAFF. DNA of the CDR3: TGTGCCAGCAGCGTAAACCCCCGGGGAGGGGGTGGCACTGAAGCTTTCTTT.

This clone appeared once. The chain joins TRBV5-1 to TRBJ2-6; D not certain. The CDR3 contains 14 residues. Germline values: CDR1 SGHRS, CDR2 YFSETQ. The V gene lost 2 bases and the J gene lost 4 bases, with 7 bases spanning the gap. The CDR3 DNA sequence: TGCGCCAGCAGCTTCACTCCAGGGGCCAACGTCCTGACTTTC. It encodes CASSFTPGANVLTF.

CDR3 nucleotides: TGTGCCACCAGCAGATTAGCGGGGGGAATCTACGAGCAGTACTTC. Translated: CATSRLAGGIYEQYF. V usage is TRBV15 and J usage is TRBJ2-7; 10 nucleotides agree with TRBD2. There are 15 residues in the CDR3. The V gene's germline CDR1 is LNHNV and CDR2 YYDKDF (reference sequence). V lost 2 bases and J lost 3; bases outside the gene matches: 4.

The chain is built from TRBV3-1 (or the pseudogene TRBV3-2) and TRBJ2-5, with TRBD1 matching over 11 bases. From germline, CDR1 is LGHDT and CDR2 YNNKEL (reference sequence). The junction had 0 bases not matched to a gene; V was cut back by 4 bases and J by 2 bases. CDR3 length: 14 residues. CDR3 protein: CASSRDRGQETQYF. CDR3 DNA: TGTGCCAGCAGCCGGGACAGGGGGCAAGAGACCCAGTACTTC.

The gene calls are TRBV2 and TRBJ2-5; no reliable D call. Trimming cost V 11 bases and J 4 bases, with 11 bases left between them. The V gene's germline CDR1 is SNHLY and CDR2 FYNNEI. The CDR3 loop spans 11 amino acids. This CDR3 is CACHPGETQYF. CDR3 DNA sequence: TGTGCCTGCCATCCGGGAGAGACCCAGTACTTC.

The CDR3 bases are TGCGCCAGCAGCAAATCGGACAGGGGCAATCAGCCCCAGCATTTT. Protein product: CASSKSDRGNQPQHF. The chain joins TRBV5-1 to TRBJ1-5, with 8 nucleotides matching TRBD1. V trimming: 4 bases; J trimming: 2 bases; junction bases outside the gene matches: 5. Germline CDR1 and CDR2: SGHRS and YFSETQ. This CDR3 spans 15 amino acids.

The chain recombines TRBV19 with TRBJ2-5; D possibly corresponds to TRBD2 (6 bases). Germline V lookup: CDR1 LNHDA, CDR2 SQIVND (reference sequence). V lost 1 base to trimming and J lost 5 bases, with 11 bases between them. This CDR3 spans 14 amino acids. Here the CDR3 reads CASSIGRGSETQYF. In nucleotides, the CDR3 is TGTGCCAGTAGTATAGGGCGGGGAAGTGAGACCCAGTACTTC.

The chain joins TRBV21-1 to TRBJ2-6; the table's D call TRBD1 went unverified against the DNA. TRBV21-1 is tagged as a pseudogene. The CDR3 runs to 17 residues. CDR3 in DNA: TGTGCCAGCAGTCCGGGACAGGGGGCAGCTGGGGCCAACGTCCTGACTTTC. Protein: CASSPGQGAAGANVLTF.